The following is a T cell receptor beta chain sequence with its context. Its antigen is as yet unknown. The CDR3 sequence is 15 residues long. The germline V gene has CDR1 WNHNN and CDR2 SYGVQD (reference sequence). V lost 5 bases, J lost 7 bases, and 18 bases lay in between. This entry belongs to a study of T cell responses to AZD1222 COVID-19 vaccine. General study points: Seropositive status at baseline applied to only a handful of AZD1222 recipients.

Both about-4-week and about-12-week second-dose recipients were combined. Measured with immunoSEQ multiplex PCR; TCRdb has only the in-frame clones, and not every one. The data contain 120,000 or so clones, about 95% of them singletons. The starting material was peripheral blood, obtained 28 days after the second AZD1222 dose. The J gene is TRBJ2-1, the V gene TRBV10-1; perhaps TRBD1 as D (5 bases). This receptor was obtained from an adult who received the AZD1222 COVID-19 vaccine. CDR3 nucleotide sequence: TGCGCCAGCAGTCTCAGCGTAGGGGTCTCAAATGAGCAGTTCTTC. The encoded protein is CASSLSVGVSNEQFF.